The rows below give T cell receptor beta chains drawn from one sample of a study of blood T cell repertoires in COVID-19. TCRdb's copy holds only in-frame clones and misses some; the assay was immunoSEQ multiplex PCR. Of approximately 350,000 clones listed, roughly 90% are singletons. Sequenced material: peripheral blood. The receptors stem from an older woman with COVID-19, enrolled during active disease. Both conserved end residues are part of each CDR3. Fields, in order: V gene, J gene, clone size, D gene, CDR3 DNA, CDR3 protein. The D gene is left open where the match is weak. A clone size is listed for some rows: how often the clone was seen (once, few, many), or a class if it is expanded.

TRBV21-1	TRBJ1-5	.	.	TGTGCCAGCAGCCCCGCAGGGCGCCCTCGGAGCAATCAGCCCCAGCATTTT	CASSPAGRPRSNQPQHF
TRBV3-1/TRBV3-2	TRBJ2-7	.	TRBD2	TGTGCCAGCGGGACTAGCGGGGGCTACGAGCAGTACTTC	CASGTSGGYEQYF
TRBV23-1	TRBJ1-3	.	TRBD1	TGCGCCACAGGGGGGCGGGCCATATATTTT	CATGGRAIYF
TRBV5-6	TRBJ2-1	.	.	TGTGCCAGCAGCTGGACTACAGGGGTCCTAGAGCAGTTCTTC	CASSWTTGVLEQFF
TRBV4-3	TRBJ1-1	.	TRBD1	TGCGCCAGCAGCCAAGCCCAAACCGACAGGGATGAAGCTTTCTTT	CASSQAQTDRDEAFF
TRBV5-1	TRBJ2-4	.	TRBD1	TGCGCCAGCGCCCAAGGGGGCGAGGGAGACATTCAGTACTTC	CASAQGGEGDIQYF
TRBV18	TRBJ1-3	.	.	TGTGCCAGCTCACCACCGAGCCGGGATTCTGGAAACACCATATATTTT	CASSPPSRDSGNTIYF
TRBV15	TRBJ1-1	once	TRBD1	TGTGCCACCAGCCTCACCCCAGGGGGCACTGAAGCTTTCTTT	CATSLTPGGTEAFF
TRBV7-9	TRBJ1-2	.	.	TGTGCCAGCAGCCCTGATCTCGTAGGGGTTTATGGCTACACCTTC	CASSPDLVGVYGYTF
TRBV6-6	TRBJ1-5	.	.	TGTGCCAGCCTGGAGGACAATCAGCCCCAGCATTTT	CASLEDNQPQHF
TRBV19	TRBJ1-3	.	.	TGTGCCAGTAGTATAAGCCAGGTCTCTGGAAACACCATATATTTT	CASSISQVSGNTIYF
TRBV29-1	TRBJ1-1	.	TRBD1	TGCAGCGCGAGGGGACAGATGAACACTGAAGCTTTCTTT	CSARGQMNTEAFF
TRBV5-6	TRBJ1-2	.	TRBD1	TGTGCCAGCAGCTCCGGGACAGGGGTTAACTATGGCTACACCTTC	CASSSGTGVNYGYTF
TRBV7-9	TRBJ1-2	.	.	TGTGCCAGCAGCTTAACCCCGGGTAGGGGCTACACCTTC	CASSLTPGRGYTF
TRBV3-1/TRBV3-2	TRBJ2-3	.	.	TGTGCCAGCAGATCGGCCCGGCGGGGTAGCACAGATACGCAGTATTTT	CASRSARRGSTDTQYF
TRBV19	TRBJ2-2	.	.	TGTGCCAGTAATCCCGCTAGAACCGGGGAGCTGTTTTTT	CASNPARTGELFF
TRBV7-2	TRBJ2-5	.	.	TGTGCCAGCAGCTTATGGGGCTACCAAGAGACCCAGTACTTC	CASSLWGYQETQYF
TRBV18	TRBJ1-1	.	.	TGTGCCAGCTCACCACTATCGGGGGTGAACACTGAAGCTTTCTTT	CASSPLSGVNTEAFF
TRBV5-6	TRBJ1-4	.	TRBD1	TGTGCCAGCAGCTTACTCCCGGGACAGGCTGCCGAAAAACTGTTTTTT	CASSLLPGQAAEKLFF
TRBV5-4	TRBJ1-2	.	.	TGTGCCAGCAGCCGACCTGACAGGCGGTATGGCTACACCTTC	CASSRPDRRYGYTF
TRBV28	TRBJ1-2	once	.	TGTGCCAGCAGTTCCCCAGGGACATCTAACTATGGCTACACCTTC	CASSSPGTSNYGYTF
TRBV7-3	TRBJ2-1	.	TRBD2	TGTGCCAGCAGCTTACTCGGCGGGGGGGCCGATGAGCAGTTCTTC	CASSLLGGGADEQFF
TRBV28	TRBJ2-3	few	TRBD1	TGTGCCAGCAGGGGACAGGGTTCGGATACGCAGTATTTT	CASRGQGSDTQYF
TRBV10-2	TRBJ2-2	once	TRBD1	TGCGCCAGCAGTTGGACAGGGGGCGACACCGGGGAGCTGTTTTTT	CASSWTGGDTGELFF
TRBV27	TRBJ2-2	.	TRBD1	TGTGCCAGCAGTTTATCGACAGGGACCGGGGAGCTGTTTTTT	CASSLSTGTGELFF
TRBV10-2	TRBJ2-3	.	.	TGCGCCAGCGGTAGAAGATTATCAGATACGCAGTATTTT	CASGRRLSDTQYF
TRBV24-1	TRBJ1-5	.	.	TGTGCCACCAGTGACTCGGATCAGCCCCAGCATTTT	CATSDSDQPQHF
TRBV5-4	TRBJ2-2	.	TRBD1	TGTGCCAGCAGCTTCCAGACAGGGGCGAACACCGGGGAGCTGTTTTTT	CASSFQTGANTGELFF
TRBV2	TRBJ2-2	once	.	TGTGCCAGCACCACAGACTATGGCACCGGGGAGCTGTTTTTT	CASTTDYGTGELFF
TRBV19	TRBJ1-1	.	TRBD1	TGTGCCAGTAGTCCGGCACCGACAGGGGCGGGAACTGAAGCTTTCTTT	CASSPAPTGAGTEAFF
TRBV28	TRBJ2-7	.	TRBD2	TGTGCCAGCAGTTTATGGGCGGGGGAGGGGTCTTCGGTTTACGAGCAGTACTTC	CASSLWAGEGSSVYEQYF
TRBV7-9	TRBJ2-7	.	.	TGTGCCAGCAGCTTAACAGGGACCTACGAGCAGTACTTC	CASSLTGTYEQYF
TRBV30	TRBJ1-2	.	.	TGTGCCTGGAGTGTACTCGGTGCCTATGGCTACACCTTC	CAWSVLGAYGYTF
TRBV19	TRBJ1-1	few	TRBD1	TGTGCCAGTAGACATCCGGGACAGGGGGCTAGTGAAGCTTTCTTT	CASRHPGQGASEAFF
TRBV6-5	TRBJ1-5	once	TRBD1	TGTGCCACCGACAGGGAATTCCAGCCCCAGCATTTT	CATDREFQPQHF
TRBV5-1	TRBJ1-1	.	.	TGCGCCAGCAGCATTAGACCGGGAACTCGGGAGGCTTTCTTT	CASSIRPGTREAFF
TRBV29-1	TRBJ1-6	few	.	TGCAGCGTTGAAATCTCGGAGAATTCACCCCTCCACTTT	CSVEISENSPLHF
TRBV7-9	TRBJ2-5	.	TRBD2	TGTGCCAGCAGCCTTGGACTAGCGCGAGAGACCCAGTACTTC	CASSLGLARETQYF
TRBV6-5	TRBJ1-4	.	TRBD1	TGTGCCAGCAGTTACTCGGGGACAGGGGATGAAAAACTGTTTTTT	CASSYSGTGDEKLFF
TRBV7-8	TRBJ1-6	.	.	TGTGCCAGCAGCTTAGCTTACAGGCCGAGCTCCTATAATTCACCCCTCCACTTT	CASSLAYRPSSYNSPLHF
TRBV24-1	TRBJ2-5	.	TRBD2	TGTGCCACCAGTCAGGTTGGCGGGGGGGCCCAAGAGACCCAGTACTTC	CATSQVGGGAQETQYF
TRBV2	TRBJ1-1	.	.	TGTGCCAGCAGTGCCGGCAGGGGTAGAAGGACTGAAGCTTTCTTT	CASSAGRGRRTEAFF
TRBV4-2	TRBJ1-1	.	.	TGTGCCAGCAGCCAACCACAGGAGAACACTGAAGCTTTCTTT	CASSQPQENTEAFF
TRBV9	TRBJ2-2	.	TRBD2	TGTGCCAGCAGCGTATCCAGCGCGGGGGGCGGCACCGGGGAGCTGTTTTTT	CASSVSSAGGGTGELFF
TRBV9	TRBJ2-1	.	.	TGTGCCAGCAGCGTAGAAGCGGTAAATGAGCAGTTCTTC	CASSVEAVNEQFF
TRBV5-6	TRBJ2-4	.	.	TGTGCCAGCAGCTTGAGGGGATATGGCAAAAACATTCAGTACTTC	CASSLRGYGKNIQYF
TRBV6-5	TRBJ1-2	.	.	TGTGCCAGCAGTAATGGACAAGCGAATGGCTACACCTTC	CASSNGQANGYTF
TRBV5-1	TRBJ1-1	.	TRBD1	TGCGCCAGCAGCCAACGGACAGGGGCGAACACTGAAGCTTTCTTT	CASSQRTGANTEAFF
TRBV5-6	TRBJ1-5	.	TRBD1	TGTGCCAGCAGCGTACGACCGGGACAGCTGCCCAATCAGCCCCAGCATTTT	CASSVRPGQLPNQPQHF
TRBV12-3/TRBV12-4	TRBJ1-1	.	.	TGTGCCAGCATGGCAGGGCGGTCTGAAGCTTTCTTT	CASMAGRSEAFF
TRBV21-1	TRBJ1-1	.	.	TGTGCCAGCAGCAAAGTACGGTCCCCGGACACTGAAGCTTTCTTT	CASSKVRSPDTEAFF
TRBV5-1	TRBJ1-1	once	.	TGCGCCAGCAGCTTGGTGGGAGACACTGAAGCTTTCTTT	CASSLVGDTEAFF
TRBV5-1	TRBJ2-7	.	.	TGCGCCAGCAGCTTGTATGGGGAGGTCAACTACGAGCAGTACTTC	CASSLYGEVNYEQYF
TRBV19	TRBJ1-1	.	TRBD1	TGTGCCAGTAGTCTAGGGACAGGGATTTCCACTGAAGCTTTCTTT	CASSLGTGISTEAFF
TRBV7-8	TRBJ2-5	.	.	TGTGCCAGCAGCTTAGTCATAGCCCAAGAGACCCAGTACTTC	CASSLVIAQETQYF
TRBV7-8	TRBJ2-7	.	TRBD1	TGTGCCAGCGGCGGACAGGGATCGTACGAGCAGTACTTC	CASGGQGSYEQYF
TRBV2	TRBJ1-1	.	TRBD1	TGTGCCAGCAGGGAGGGGACAGGGCGCCTCTTCACTGAAGCTTTCTTT	CASREGTGRLFTEAFF
TRBV12-3/TRBV12-4	TRBJ2-5	many	.	TGTGCCAGCAGGCTGACGGGTCGGGAGACCCAGTACTTC	CASRLTGRETQYF
TRBV5-1	TRBJ2-7	.	TRBD2	TGCGCCAGCAGCTCCCTTATCGGGGACTACTACGAGCAGTACTTC	CASSSLIGDYYEQYF